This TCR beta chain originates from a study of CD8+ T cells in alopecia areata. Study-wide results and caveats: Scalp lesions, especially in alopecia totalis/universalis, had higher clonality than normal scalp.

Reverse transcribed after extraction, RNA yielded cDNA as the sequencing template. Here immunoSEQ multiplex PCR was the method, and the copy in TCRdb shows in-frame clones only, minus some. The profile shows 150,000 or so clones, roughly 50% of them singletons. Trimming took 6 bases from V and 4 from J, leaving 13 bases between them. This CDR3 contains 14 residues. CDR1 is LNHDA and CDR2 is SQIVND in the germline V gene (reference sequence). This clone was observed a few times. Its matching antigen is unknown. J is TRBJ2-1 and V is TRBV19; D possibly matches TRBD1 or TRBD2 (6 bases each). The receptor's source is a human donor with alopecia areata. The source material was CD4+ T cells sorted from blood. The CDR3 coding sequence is TGTGCCAGTAGCTCAAGGGGGGAATACAATGAGCAGTTCTTC. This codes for CASSSRGEYNEQFF.